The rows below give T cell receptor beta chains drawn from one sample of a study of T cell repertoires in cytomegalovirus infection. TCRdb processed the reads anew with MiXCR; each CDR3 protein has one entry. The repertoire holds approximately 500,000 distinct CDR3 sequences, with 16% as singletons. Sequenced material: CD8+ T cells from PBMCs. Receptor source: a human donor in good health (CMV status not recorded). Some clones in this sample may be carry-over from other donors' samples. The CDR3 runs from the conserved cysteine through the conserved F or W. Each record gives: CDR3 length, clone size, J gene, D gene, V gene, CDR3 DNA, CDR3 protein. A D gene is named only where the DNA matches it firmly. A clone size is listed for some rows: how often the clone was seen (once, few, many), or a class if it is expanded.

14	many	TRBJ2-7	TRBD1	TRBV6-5	TGTGCCAGCAGATCCGGGACAGCTTCCTACGAGCAGTACTTC	CASRSGTASYEQYF
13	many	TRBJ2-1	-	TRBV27	TGTGCCAGCAGCCTTCGTGGGGTTTATGAGCAGTTCTTC	CASSLRGVYEQFF
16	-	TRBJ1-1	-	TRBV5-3	TGTGCCAGCAGCTCGTCCTTAAAGGGGATGAGCACTGAAGCTTTCTTT	CASSSSLKGMSTEAFF
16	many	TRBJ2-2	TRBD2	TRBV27	TGTGCCAGCACCTACATAGCGGGAGAGTACACCGGGGAGCTGTTTTTT	CASTYIAGEYTGELFF
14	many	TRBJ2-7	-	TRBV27	TGTGCCAGCAGTTTGAATATCGGGGGATACGAGCAGTACTTC	CASSLNIGGYEQYF
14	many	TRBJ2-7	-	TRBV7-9	TGTGCCAGCAGCTCCGGGAGTTTCTCCTACGAGCAGTACTTC	CASSSGSFSYEQYF
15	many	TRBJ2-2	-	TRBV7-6	TGTGCCAGCAGCTCAGGAGGGCCGAACACCGGGGAGCTGTTTTTT	CASSSGGPNTGELFF
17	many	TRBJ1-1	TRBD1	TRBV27	TGTGCCAGCAGTTTACCCCCTACGACAGGGGCGAACACTGAAGCTTTCTTT	CASSLPPTTGANTEAFF
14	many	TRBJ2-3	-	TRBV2	TGTGCCAGCGGCGACGTACGGGGCACAGATACGCAGTATTTT	CASGDVRGTDTQYF
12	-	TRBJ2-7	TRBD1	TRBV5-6	TGTGCCTCTTGGGACAGGGGGCACGAGCAGTACTTC	CASWDRGHEQYF
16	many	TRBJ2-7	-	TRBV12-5	TGTGCTAGTGGTTTGGTCCGGGACTCCTTCTCCTACGAGCAGTACTTC	CASGLVRDSFSYEQYF
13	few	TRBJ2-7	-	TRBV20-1	TGCAGTGCCCGGGCGGATGCAACCTACGAGCAGTACTTC	CSARADATYEQYF
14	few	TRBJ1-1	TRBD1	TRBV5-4	TGTGCCAGCAAGGGCCCCCCTACAGGGGCTGAAGCTTTCTTT	CASKGPPTGAEAFF
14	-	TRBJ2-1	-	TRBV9	TGTGCCAGCTCACAGGGAAGGACCTACAATGAGCAGTTCTTC	CASSQGRTYNEQFF
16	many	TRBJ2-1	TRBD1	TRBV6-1	TGTGCCAGCAGTGTTATCGGGACAGTACAAGTCCATGAGCAGTTCTTC	CASSVIGTVQVHEQFF